This TCR beta chain comes out of a study of CD8 T cells in Susac syndrome. Roughly 0.45 to 1 ug RNA was reverse transcribed with random hexamers. TCR beta CDR3 was amplified by immunoSEQ multiplex PCR. This amplification extended across 54 Vbeta and 13 Jbeta segments. TCRdb fed the immunoSEQ multiplex PCR reads into MiXCR, producing one record per CDR3 protein. Altogether under 550,000 distinct CDR3 sequences are present, about 85% being singletons, with the ten largest covering about 0.12%. TCR beta sequences were obtained from blood CD8+ and CD4+ T cells. Stable or active relapsing-remitting multiple sclerosis, untreated and meeting revised McDonald criteria, defined the controls. The authors negatively isolated CD8+ and CD4+ T cells and FACS-enriched TEMRA cells. CDR3 length equals 15 residues. CDR1 and CDR2 (germline): MDHEN, SYDVKM. The ends lost 3 bases at V and 4 bases at J; junction bases unmatched: 3.

The sample was CD8+ T cells from PBMCs. This TCR came from a human donor with multiple sclerosis. The chain carries TRBV28 and TRBJ2-1; 10 bases match TRBD2. CDR3 nucleotides: TGTGCCAGCAGTTTGCAGCGGGAGGGATACAATGAGCAGTTCTTC. Translated: CASSLQREGYNEQFF.